The sequence of this TCR beta chain was determined in a study of blood T cell repertoires in COVID-19. Study context: Samples representing acute and convalescent COVID-19 were sourced from the United States, Italy and Spain. Sources were T cells, B-cell-depleted T cells, or PBMCs; the material itself was cDNA or gDNA.

The germline V gene encodes CDR1 GTSNPN and CDR2 SVGIG (reference sequence). V lost 4 bases and J 5 bases, leaving 11 bases between the germline ends. The CDR3 is made up of 12 amino acids. As originally analysed: Amplification of reference gene primers provided the estimated nucleated cell counts. Using immunoSEQ multiplex PCR, the repertoire was profiled, and TCRdb retains in-frame clones only, with some absent. V and J calls and clone size are given by that table; D and trimming were obtained from the DNA. The sample gives roughly 39,000 clones, roughly 85% of which show up once; roughly 9.7% is in the top ten. This clone was observed once.

The sequenced sample consisted of peripheral blood. This TCR derives from a human donor in a cohort sampled during active COVID-19. The V gene is TRBV30, the J gene TRBJ2-5, with D possibly being TRBD2 (6 bases). The CDR3 DNA is TGTGCCTGGAAGCGACTAGGGGAGACCCAGTACTTC. This translates into CAWKRLGETQYF.